The 8 T cell receptor beta chains below all came from one sample that was sequenced in a study of shared clonotypes between healthy human individuals. TCRdb's table, derived via immunoSEQ multiplex PCR, lists solely in-frame clones and lacks some. The sample lists fewer than 2.5 million clones; over 85% were seen once. Sequencing used naive CD4+ T cells from PBMCs. Sample subset: CD45RA+ positively selected. These receptors were collected from a man aged 18 to 30 in good health. Some clones in this sample may be carry-over from other donors' samples.

The J gene is TRBJ2-4, the V gene TRBV5-1; 8 bases map to TRBD1. J lost 6 bases, V lost 4 bases, and 6 bases had no gene match. In germline, CDR1 is SGHRS, CDR2 YFSETQ. CDR3 length: 14 amino acids. The CDR3 here is CASSDDRGGNIQYF. CDR3 DNA sequence: TGCGCCAGCAGCGACGACAGGGGTGGAAACATTCAGTACTTC.

This clone was recorded only once. V gene TRBV7-2 combines with J gene TRBJ1-1; TRBD1 agrees at 8 bases. Trimming cost V 3 bases and J 6 bases; bases outside gene matches: 6. CDR1 and CDR2 from the germline V gene are SGHTA and FQGNSA. The CDR3 covers 14 residues. The CDR3 sequence is CASSFHQGAAEAFF. In DNA, the CDR3 is TGTGCCAGCAGCTTTCATCAGGGGGCCGCTGAAGCTTTCTTT.

A single count supports this clone. V gene TRBV4-3 combines with J gene TRBJ2-1, with D tentatively TRBD2 (5 bases). Trimming took 1 base from V and 6 from J, leaving 19 bases between them. The CDR3 contains 17 residues. Per the germline V gene, CDR1 is LGHNA and CDR2 is YSLEER. The DNA for the CDR3 is TGCGCCAGCAGCCAAGTAAATCGAGGGATGAGGGCCAATGAGCAGTTCTTC. This gives the protein CASSQVNRGMRANEQFF.

The J gene is TRBJ1-3, the V gene TRBV2; D ambiguous. The CDR3 consists of 15 residues. In germline, CDR1 is SNHLY, CDR2 FYNNEI. V gave up 7 bases and J gave up 2 bases, with 15 bases separating them. The CDR3 sequence: CASKTDVIPGNTIYF. CDR3 sequence (DNA): TGTGCCAGCAAGACGGACGTGATTCCTGGAAACACCATATATTTT.

This chain uses TRBV4-2 with TRBJ2-7; a weak D match, TRBD2 (7 bases). This CDR3 region has 15 residues. CDR1 and CDR2 from the germline V gene are LGHNA and YNFKEQ. V was cut by 4 bases and J by 6 bases, with 19 bases left in between. CDR3 in amino acids: CASSLLGAGEIEQYF. The DNA for the CDR3 is TGTGCCAGCAGCCTACTGGGGGCGGGAGAAATCGAGCAGTACTTC.

The chain is built from TRBV5-1 and TRBJ1-2, with a weak D call TRBD1 (5 bases). Trimming removed 1 base at V and 8 bases at J, with 15 bases between. CDR3 length: 14 amino acids. Per the germline V gene, CDR1 is SGHRS and CDR2 is YFSETQ. The CDR3 here is CASSLSAGSKGYTF. CDR3 sequence (DNA): TGCGCCAGCAGCTTGTCGGCAGGGAGTAAGGGCTACACCTTC.

The chain carries TRBV28 and TRBJ1-4; D is perhaps TRBD1 (6 bases). The CDR3 spans 16 residues. Germline values: CDR1 MDHEN, CDR2 SYDVKM. V was trimmed by 6 bases and J by 2 bases, leaving 16 bases between them. CDR3 sequence reads: CASRPAGGSTNEKLFF. The CDR3 nucleotides are TGTGCCAGCAGACCCGCGGGGGGCTCCACTAATGAAAAACTGTTTTTT.

The chain carries TRBV7-7 and TRBJ2-2, with a possible D match to TRBD2 (5 bases). This CDR3 spans 13 amino acids. Per the germline V gene, CDR1 is SSHAT and CDR2 is FNYEAQ (reference sequence). V lost 5 bases and J lost 4, with 8 bases in between. CDR3 region: CASSRAATGELFF. CDR3 DNA: TGTGCCAGCAGCCGAGCGGCCACCGGGGAGCTGTTTTTT.